This T cell receptor beta chain emerged from a study of T-cell memory formation after mild COVID-19 (dated by TCRdb to the early 2020s). Regarding the complete study: Most TCR sequence clusters were specific to one of the two donors. T-cell clones expanding and contracting after mild COVID-19 in a couple of donors were tracked by longitudinal TCRalpha and TCRbeta repertoire sequencing. Two young, previously healthy adult volunteers made up the cohort, one male and one female. Beyond this particular receptor, the publication reports: The study covered only a couple of mild cases, and larger cohorts including severe cases with pre-infection samples were considered necessary. Some responding clones were detected in pre-infection memory, which suggested that pre-existing cross-reactive memory T cells had joined the SARS-CoV-2 response. Contracting CD4+ clones appeared mostly in the CM and EM memory subsets, whereas CD8+ clones were enriched in EMRA. SARS-CoV-2 specificity of the second-wave clones peaking on day 37 was not confirmed. Balanced CD4/CD8 phenotypes were observed for clones contracting from day 15 to 85, whereas a bias towards CD4+ was observed for a second wave of clones expanding from day 15 to 37.

These reads were obtained on an Illumina NovaSeq 6000. cDNA libraries for TCRalpha and TCRbeta were prepared by 5'RACE using constant-segment primers, with sample barcodes and unique molecular identifiers added. RNA was extracted from every sample with Trizol reagent. Amplification of the libraries took two PCR steps, and the second step added a second sample barcode plus Illumina TruSeq adapters. The libraries were sequenced on an Illumina NovaSeq using 2 x 150 bp paired-end reads. The source study handled its data this way. Reads were demultiplexed and collapsed into UMI-guided consensus sequences with migec v1.2.7. Using mixcr v2.1.11, the UMI consensuses were aligned to TRA and TRB V and J templates and assembled into clonotypes. Clonotypes were classified as expanded or contracted when called significant by both edgeR and NoisET, with noise models trained on biological replicates. For edgeR calls, the thresholds were a false discovery rate-adjusted p below 0.01 and a log2 fold-change of 1. PCA with hierarchical clustering of max-normalized trajectories of the 1000 most abundant clonotypes was used as exploratory dynamics analysis. The CD4 or CD8 phenotype of responding clones was assigned using the separately sequenced CD4+ and CD8+ repertoires. In-frame beta chains were kept once TCRdb had trimmed the public reads at Q25 with fastp and called clones with MiXCR. Duplicate CDR3 protein sequences are folded into a single record with the most common DNA and genes. Here the V and J calls rest on TCRdb's processing, not on the authors' analysis. This sample is represented by about 130,000 distinct CDR3 sequences; 5% to 6.5% of them were singletons. 2% to 2.5% of the sample lies in the top ten.

This clonotype has ten or more counts. What antigen it recognizes has not been identified. One base away there is no much larger clone; base qualities are not given. PBMCs were isolated by Ficoll-Paque density gradient centrifugation. The CDR3 runs 15 amino acids, cysteine and phenylalanine included. Only CDR3 DNA remains: 45 bases, in frame from the first base. V is clipped by 6 bases and J by 2 bases, and the sequence between their germline boundaries is 16 bases long. Taken from the germline V gene, the CDR1 and CDR2 loops are SGHNT and YENEEA. The receptor chain draws on TRBV11-3 and TRBJ2-5; possibly the D gene is TRBD2, per 6 matching bases. The sequence was collected from an adult woman who had mild COVID-19 (a few samples of this study predate the infection). The sample titles of this study are shuffled in the database, so cell type and time point are left out; the donor was told from shared clones. The specimen was PBMCs or a T cell subset sorted from them (not recorded which). The CDR3 has the sequence CASSRPGLDQETQYF. The DNA reads TGTGCCAGCAGTCGGCCGGGACTGGATCAAGAGACCCAGTACTTC.